This is a list of T cell receptor beta chains from one sample in a study of blood T cell repertoires in COVID-19. The method was immunoSEQ multiplex PCR; TCRdb's version includes in-frame clones alone and lacks a portion of them. The data contain fewer than 250,000 clones, roughly 82% of them singletons. The sequenced sample was peripheral blood. These receptors were taken from a woman aged 40 to 50 with acute or convalescent COVID-19. CDR3s include the opening cysteine and the closing phenylalanine or tryptophan. Each record gives: CDR3 protein, CDR3 DNA, D gene, V gene, clone size, J gene. D genes are given only for firm matches. The size entry is marked missing in some rows and otherwise reads once, few, many or a size class.

CDR3aa: CASSLSGGAGDTQYF; CDR3nt: TGTGCCAGCAGCCTTAGCGGGGGGGCGGGAGATACGCAGTATTTT; d_gene: TRBD2; v_gene: TRBV6-5; abundance: once; j_gene: TRBJ2-3
CDR3aa: CASSYRDPAEAFF; CDR3nt: TGCGCCAGCAGCTACAGGGATCCTGCCGAAGCTTTCTTT; d_gene: -; v_gene: TRBV5-1; abundance: -; j_gene: TRBJ1-1
CDR3aa: CASTKGGGASYEQYF; CDR3nt: TGTGCCAGCACTAAAGGGGGGGGCGCGTCCTACGAGCAGTACTTC; d_gene: -; v_gene: TRBV6-5; abundance: -; j_gene: TRBJ2-7
CDR3aa: CATSGGIGSNQPQHF; CDR3nt: TGTGCCACCTCAGGAGGGATCGGGAGCAATCAGCCCCAGCATTTT; d_gene: -; v_gene: TRBV6-5; abundance: -; j_gene: TRBJ1-5
CDR3aa: CASSYLSASGRARSEQFF; CDR3nt: TGTGCCAGCAGTTACCTTTCGGCAAGCGGGAGGGCCAGATCTGAGCAGTTCTTC; d_gene: TRBD2; v_gene: TRBV6-2/TRBV6-3; abundance: -; j_gene: TRBJ2-1
CDR3aa: CASSFGSSGYTQYF; CDR3nt: TGTGCCAGCAGCTTCGGATCTAGCGGTTATACGCAGTATTTT; d_gene: TRBD2; v_gene: TRBV11-2; abundance: -; j_gene: TRBJ2-3
CDR3aa: CASSGGQGSGGSAGEQYF; CDR3nt: TGTGCCAGCAGCGGAGGACAGGGCTCGGGCGGGAGCGCGGGAGAGCAGTACTTC; d_gene: -; v_gene: TRBV13; abundance: few; j_gene: TRBJ2-7
CDR3aa: CASSLSFGLAGNGELFF; CDR3nt: TGTGCCAGCAGTTTAAGTTTTGGGCTAGCGGGAAACGGGGAGCTGTTTTTT; d_gene: TRBD2; v_gene: TRBV27; abundance: -; j_gene: TRBJ2-2
CDR3aa: CAWSHRAVTEAFF; CDR3nt: TGTGCCTGGAGTCACAGGGCAGTCACTGAAGCTTTCTTT; d_gene: -; v_gene: TRBV30; abundance: -; j_gene: TRBJ1-1
CDR3aa: CASSYGTSGGTYNEQFF; CDR3nt: TGTGCCAGTAGCTACGGGACTAGCGGGGGCACTTACAATGAGCAGTTCTTC; d_gene: TRBD2; v_gene: TRBV19; abundance: -; j_gene: TRBJ2-1
CDR3aa: CSARTGTSYEQYF; CDR3nt: TGCAGCGCTAGGACAGGGACTTCCTACGAGCAGTACTTC; d_gene: TRBD1; v_gene: TRBV29-1; abundance: -; j_gene: TRBJ2-7
CDR3aa: CASSLDRGFGNTIYF; CDR3nt: TGTGCCAGCAGCCTAGATAGGGGCTTTGGAAACACCATATATTTT; d_gene: -; v_gene: TRBV3-1/TRBV3-2; abundance: -; j_gene: TRBJ1-3
CDR3aa: CAWSAPSRDRGLYEQYF; CDR3nt: TGTGCCTGGAGTGCCCCGTCGAGGGACAGGGGGCTATACGAGCAGTACTTC; d_gene: TRBD1; v_gene: TRBV30; abundance: -; j_gene: TRBJ2-7
CDR3aa: CATSPGQVSYNEQFF; CDR3nt: TGTGCCACCTCCCCCGGACAGGTATCCTACAATGAGCAGTTCTTC; d_gene: TRBD1; v_gene: TRBV19; abundance: -; j_gene: TRBJ2-1
CDR3aa: CASTPVGQREKLFF; CDR3nt: TGTGCCAGTACCCCGGTGGGACAACGTGAAAAACTGTTTTTT; d_gene: -; v_gene: TRBV19; abundance: -; j_gene: TRBJ1-4
CDR3aa: CAWNQGVLSGANVLTF; CDR3nt: TGTGCCTGGAACCAGGGGGTCCTCTCTGGGGCCAACGTCCTGACTTTC; d_gene: TRBD1; v_gene: TRBV30; abundance: once; j_gene: TRBJ2-6
CDR3aa: CASSLEAGATEAFF; CDR3nt: TGTGCCAGCAGCTTGGAAGCGGGGGCCACTGAAGCTTTCTTT; d_gene: -; v_gene: TRBV5-6; abundance: -; j_gene: TRBJ1-1
CDR3aa: CSTATGFVTEAFF; CDR3nt: TGCAGCACCGCGACAGGATTCGTCACTGAAGCTTTCTTT; d_gene: -; v_gene: TRBV29-1; abundance: -; j_gene: TRBJ1-1
CDR3aa: CASRVGTADNSPLHF; CDR3nt: TGTGCCAGCAGGGTGGGGACAGCGGATAATTCACCCCTCCACTTT; d_gene: TRBD1; v_gene: TRBV6-5; abundance: -; j_gene: TRBJ1-6
CDR3aa: CASSLRGLGTDTQYF; CDR3nt: TGCGCCAGCAGCTTGAGGGGCTTGGGCACAGATACGCAGTATTTT; d_gene: -; v_gene: TRBV5-1; abundance: -; j_gene: TRBJ2-3
CDR3aa: CASIRENTQYF; CDR3nt: TGTGCCAGCATCCGGGAAAATACGCAGTATTTT; d_gene: -; v_gene: TRBV2; abundance: -; j_gene: TRBJ2-3
CDR3aa: CASSSVGHGMYTGELFF; CDR3nt: TGTGCCAGCAGTTCTGTCGGACATGGGATGTACACCGGGGAGCTGTTTTTT; d_gene: -; v_gene: TRBV28; abundance: -; j_gene: TRBJ2-2
CDR3aa: CASSPVQGAPAPGELFF; CDR3nt: TGTGCCAGCAGTCCGGTACAGGGGGCGCCGGCTCCCGGGGAGCTGTTTTTT; d_gene: TRBD1; v_gene: TRBV6-6; abundance: -; j_gene: TRBJ2-2
CDR3aa: CASSLALAGGYNEQFF; CDR3nt: TGTGCCAGCAGCTTAGCCCTAGCGGGGGGCTACAATGAGCAGTTCTTC; d_gene: TRBD2; v_gene: TRBV5-5; abundance: -; j_gene: TRBJ2-1
CDR3aa: CASSEGREWQQFF; CDR3nt: TGTGCCAGCAGTGAAGGGCGGGAGTGGCAACAGTTCTTC; d_gene: TRBD2; v_gene: TRBV2; abundance: few; j_gene: TRBJ2-1
CDR3aa: CASSEGGRATDTQYF; CDR3nt: TGTGCCAGCAGTGAGGGCGGGAGGGCCACAGATACGCAGTATTTT; d_gene: TRBD2; v_gene: TRBV2; abundance: -; j_gene: TRBJ2-3
CDR3aa: CASSALRGSDQPQHF; CDR3nt: TGTGCCAGCAGCGCACTCAGGGGGTCGGATCAGCCCCAGCATTTT; d_gene: TRBD1; v_gene: TRBV5-8; abundance: -; j_gene: TRBJ1-5
CDR3aa: CASSVRGGYTF; CDR3nt: TGTGCCAGCAGTGTCAGGGGTGGCTACACCTTC; d_gene: -; v_gene: TRBV2; abundance: -; j_gene: TRBJ1-2
CDR3aa: CATSDSYTGELFF; CDR3nt: TGTGCCACCAGTGATTCCTACACCGGGGAGCTGTTTTTT; d_gene: -; v_gene: TRBV24-1; abundance: -; j_gene: TRBJ2-2
CDR3aa: CASSLEGGVKQYF; CDR3nt: TGCGCCAGCAGCTTGGAGGGCGGGGTTAAGCAGTACTTC; d_gene: -; v_gene: TRBV5-1; abundance: -; j_gene: TRBJ2-7
CDR3aa: CASSPVRGSHNEQFF; CDR3nt: TGTGCCAGCAGCCCCGTTAGGGGGTCCCACAATGAGCAGTTCTTC; d_gene: -; v_gene: TRBV7-3; abundance: -; j_gene: TRBJ2-1
CDR3aa: CASSLGTGNTEAFF; CDR3nt: TGCGCCAGCAGCTTGGGGACAGGGAACACTGAAGCTTTCTTT; d_gene: TRBD1; v_gene: TRBV5-1; abundance: -; j_gene: TRBJ1-1
CDR3aa: CASSTDRGSNQPQHF; CDR3nt: TGTGCCAGCAGTACAGACAGGGGTAGCAATCAGCCCCAGCATTTT; d_gene: TRBD1; v_gene: TRBV11-2; abundance: -; j_gene: TRBJ1-5